This record concerns one T cell receptor (beta chain) sequence. Method: immunoSEQ multiplex PCR; TCRdb's copy keeps in-frame clones and lacks some. The sample carries about 130,000 clones, less than 95% recorded once. These data come from a study of control samples from healthy donors and cancer patients. The CDR3 totals 11 residues. The germline gives CDR1 SGHVS, CDR2 FQNEAQ. V lost 5 bases, J lost 10 bases, and 9 bases lay in between. This TCR was recovered from a man aged 18 to 29 in good health. Sequenced material: blood. The chain employs TRBV7-8 and TRBJ2-1; D gene ambiguous. CDR3 DNA: TGTGCCAGCAGCGTTTATTCCGAGCAGTTCTTC. Translating it yields CASSVYSEQFF.